This is a list of T cell receptor beta chains from one sample in a study of T-cell reconstitution after alpha-beta-depleted transplantation in children. TCRdb re-analysed the PCR reads in MiXCR, keeping a single row per CDR3 protein. The sample lists roughly 120,000 distinct CDR3 sequences; 20% to 25% were seen once. The material sequenced was PBMCs, mostly from graft donor cells, taken 180 days after TCRalphabeta/CD19-depleted stem cell transplant. The receptors originated from a male patient between 2 and 10 years old who had a stem cell transplant for chronic granulomatous disease, so the T cells may come from the graft donor. Both conserved end residues are part of each CDR3. The order of the fields is V gene, D gene, J gene, clone size, CDR3 length, CDR3 DNA, CDR3 protein. D genes are given only for firm matches. The size field is filled for only some rows; it gives once, few, many or a size class.

v_gene: TRBV25-1
d_gene: -
j_gene: TRBJ2-7
abundance: once
len: 13
CDR3nt: TGTGCCAGCAGGAGTGGGAGCTGGAACGAGCAGTACTTC
CDR3aa: CASRSGSWNEQYF

v_gene: TRBV12-3/TRBV12-4
d_gene: TRBD2
j_gene: TRBJ2-7
abundance: -
len: 14
CDR3nt: TGTGCCAGCAGTTTTGGACTAGCGGGGGTCGAGCAGTACTTC
CDR3aa: CASSFGLAGVEQYF

v_gene: TRBV12-3/TRBV12-4
d_gene: TRBD1
j_gene: TRBJ2-7
abundance: many
len: 15
CDR3nt: TGTGCCAGCAGTAGGGGACAGGGACGTTCCTACGAGCAGTACTTC
CDR3aa: CASSRGQGRSYEQYF

v_gene: TRBV15
d_gene: -
j_gene: TRBJ1-2
abundance: -
len: 16
CDR3nt: TGTGCCACCAGCAGTGGGGGACCAGCGGGGAACTATGGCTACACCTTC
CDR3aa: CATSSGGPAGNYGYTF

v_gene: TRBV6-5
d_gene: TRBD1
j_gene: TRBJ2-7
abundance: -
len: 14
CDR3nt: TGTGCCAGCAGTTACACAGGGGACAGCATCGAGCAGTACTTC
CDR3aa: CASSYTGDSIEQYF

v_gene: TRBV7-8
d_gene: -
j_gene: TRBJ2-1
abundance: -
len: 14
CDR3nt: TGTGCCAGCAGCTCCCGGACAGCCGGCGGGGAGCAGTTCTTC
CDR3aa: CASSSRTAGGEQFF

v_gene: TRBV5-5
d_gene: -
j_gene: TRBJ1-1
abundance: many
len: 13
CDR3nt: TGTGCCAGCAGCGTCACGAGGGTCACTGAAGCTTTCTTT
CDR3aa: CASSVTRVTEAFF

v_gene: TRBV20-1
d_gene: -
j_gene: TRBJ2-5
abundance: -
len: 15
CDR3nt: TGCAGTGCTAGAGACAAGGGGAACATTTGGGAGACCCAGTACTTC
CDR3aa: CSARDKGNIWETQYF

v_gene: TRBV5-4
d_gene: -
j_gene: TRBJ1-2
abundance: many
len: 14
CDR3nt: TGTGCCAGCAGCTGGTCTCAGTTTAACTATGGCTACACCTTC
CDR3aa: CASSWSQFNYGYTF

v_gene: TRBV6-1
d_gene: TRBD1
j_gene: TRBJ1-1
abundance: -
len: 13
CDR3nt: TGTGCCAGCAGAGGGACAGGGTCGCCTGAAGCTTTCTTT
CDR3aa: CASRGTGSPEAFF

v_gene: TRBV12-3/TRBV12-4
d_gene: -
j_gene: TRBJ2-5
abundance: once
len: 17
CDR3nt: TGTACCCTCAGTTTGGGTGTAGGGCAGCCCCTCCAAGAGACCCAGTACTTC
CDR3aa: CTLSLGVGQPLQETQYF

v_gene: TRBV29-1
d_gene: -
j_gene: TRBJ2-5
abundance: many
len: 10
CDR3nt: TGCAGCGTTGAGAGGGGGACCCAGTACTTC
CDR3aa: CSVERGTQYF

v_gene: TRBV7-2
d_gene: TRBD1
j_gene: TRBJ2-4
abundance: many
len: 16
CDR3nt: TGTGCCAGCAGCTTAGGACAGGGGGACGGCAAAAACATTCAGTACTTC
CDR3aa: CASSLGQGDGKNIQYF

v_gene: TRBV10-2
d_gene: TRBD2
j_gene: TRBJ2-7
abundance: -
len: 15
CDR3nt: TGCGCCAGCGAGGGACTAGCGGGGGCCCTATACGAGCAGTACTTC
CDR3aa: CASEGLAGALYEQYF

v_gene: TRBV29-1
d_gene: -
j_gene: TRBJ1-2
abundance: -
len: 12
CDR3nt: TGCAGCGTTGAACCGGAGCTCTATGGCTACACCTTC
CDR3aa: CSVEPELYGYTF

v_gene: TRBV4-2
d_gene: TRBD2
j_gene: TRBJ2-1
abundance: -
len: 20
CDR3nt: TGTGCCAGCAGCGGTACCGGGACAGGGAGGACTAGCGGGGCCGTCAATGAGCAGTTCTTC
CDR3aa: CASSGTGTGRTSGAVNEQFF

v_gene: TRBV20-1
d_gene: TRBD2
j_gene: TRBJ2-5
abundance: -
len: 16
CDR3nt: TGCAGTGCTAAAATCGTAGCGGGGGGGTACCAAGAGACCCAGTACTTC
CDR3aa: CSAKIVAGGYQETQYF

v_gene: TRBV5-1
d_gene: TRBD2
j_gene: TRBJ2-3
abundance: few
len: 14
CDR3nt: TGCGCCAGCAGGGGACTAGCGGGAGCAAATACGCAGTATTTT
CDR3aa: CASRGLAGANTQYF

v_gene: TRBV7-2
d_gene: -
j_gene: TRBJ2-5
abundance: many
len: 12
CDR3nt: TGTGCCAGCAGCTTAGTCCAAGAGACCCAGTACTTC
CDR3aa: CASSLVQETQYF

v_gene: TRBV20-1
d_gene: -
j_gene: TRBJ2-2
abundance: few
len: 13
CDR3nt: TGCAGTGCTAGTGTGGGGTCCACCGGGGAGCTGTTTTTT
CDR3aa: CSASVGSTGELFF

v_gene: TRBV2
d_gene: TRBD1
j_gene: TRBJ2-7
abundance: few
len: 14
CDR3nt: TGTGCCAGCAGAGAATGGGACAGAGCCTACGAGCAGTACTTC
CDR3aa: CASREWDRAYEQYF

v_gene: TRBV10-2
d_gene: -
j_gene: TRBJ2-7
abundance: few
len: 15
CDR3nt: TGCGCCAGCAGTGAGTCTGGCGGGGTCACCTACGAGCAGTACTTC
CDR3aa: CASSESGGVTYEQYF

v_gene: TRBV25-1
d_gene: TRBD2
j_gene: TRBJ2-1
abundance: few
len: 17
CDR3nt: TGTGCCAGCAGTGATTCTCGAACTAGCGGAGTCTACAATGAGCAGTTCTTC
CDR3aa: CASSDSRTSGVYNEQFF